Following are 9 T cell receptor beta chains from one sample sequenced in a study of lymphopenia after photon versus proton radiotherapy (dated 2019 in TCRdb). The protocol used for the library was the immunoSEQ multiplex PCR assay. TCRdb re-hosts the immuneACCESS table, in-frame sequences only. Its copies lack some clones; in the studies checked, an unresolved V gene accounts for under half of them, and the cause for the rest is not known. The sample yields roughly 67,000 clones; roughly 88% were counted once. Around 2.6% of the sample is taken by the ten largest. The sample was peripheral blood, taken from a patient treated with photon-based radiotherapy. These receptor sequences come from a woman in her 70s with pancreatic cancer.

The chain has TRBV4-2 and TRBJ1-3, with D maybe TRBD1 (5 bases). The V and J ends lost 0 bases and 0 bases respectively, with 9 bases between them. Germline V gene data show CDR1 as LGHNA and CDR2 as YNFKEQ. The CDR3 spans 16 residues. CDR3 nucleotide sequence: TGTGCCAGCAGCCAAGATGTGCAGGGCTCTGGAAACACCATATATTTT. This encodes CASSQDVQGSGNTIYF.

J is TRBJ2-3 and V is TRBV6-6; 7 bases align to TRBD2. Per the germline V gene, CDR1 is MNHNY and CDR2 is SVGAGI (reference sequence). J lost 3 bases, V lost 0 bases, and 3 bases had no gene match. The CDR3 has 15 amino acids. This CDR3 reads CASSYSTSRTDTQYF. The CDR3 DNA reads as TGTGCCAGCAGTTACTCGACTAGCAGGACAGATACGCAGTATTTT.

The J gene is TRBJ2-1, the V gene TRBV4-1; 12 positions match TRBD2. This CDR3 spans 16 amino acids. Germline-derived CDR1 and CDR2 are MGHRA and YSYEKL. The V segment lost 4 bases and the J segment 3 bases; nucleotides outside the gene matches: 4. The CDR3 loop is CASSLRTSGDYNEQFF. The CDR3 DNA reads TGCGCCAGCAGCCTCCGGACTAGCGGGGACTACAATGAGCAGTTCTTC.

This rearrangement joins TRBV7-2 to TRBJ2-5; TRBD2 might be the D (6 bases). V was pared by 5 bases and J by 11 bases, with 18 bases between. Germline V gene data show CDR1 as SGHTA and CDR2 as FQGNSA. The CDR3 length is 13 residues. This CDR3 is CASSGSGVGEQYF. The CDR3 nucleotides are TGTGCCAGCAGCGGGTCGGGAGTCGGAGAGCAGTACTTC.

The rearrangement links TRBV5-1 to TRBJ1-4; 7 bases line up with TRBD1. Germline trimming cut 0 bases from V and 8 bases from J; bases unmatched to any gene: 7. Germline lookup yields CDR1 SGHRS and CDR2 YFSETQ. The CDR3 length is 15 residues. CDR3 residues: CASSLEGAPVEKLFF. The CDR3 DNA sequence: TGCGCCAGCAGCTTGGAGGGGGCACCAGTAGAAAAACTGTTTTTT.

This sequence joins TRBV10-3 and TRBJ2-7, with D uncertain. Germline V gene data show CDR1 as ENHRY and CDR2 as SYGVKD. The CDR3 has 15 amino acids. Trimming stripped 2 bases from V and 1 base from J, with 12 bases between. The DNA of the CDR3 is TGTGCCATCAGTGAGGGGCCCGTCGCGTCCTACGAGCAGTACTTC. It translates to CAISEGPVASYEQYF.

This clone was detected only once. This rearrangement joins TRBV7-2 to TRBJ1-1; TRBD1 aligns across 8 bases. In germline, CDR1 is SGHTA, CDR2 FQGNSA. V lost 6 bases and J lost 4; bases outside the gene matches: 10. This CDR3 comprises 15 residues. The CDR3 spells CASSRDRGLGTEAFF. The CDR3 region has the DNA TGTGCCAGCAGTCGAGACAGGGGACTGGGCACTGAAGCTTTCTTT.

The J gene is TRBJ2-1, the V gene TRBV7-3, with 14 bases lining up with TRBD2. The CDR3 has 16 residues. The J segment lost 3 bases and the V segment lost 4 bases, leaving 2 bases of the junction unmatched. Germline V gene lookup returns CDR1 SGHTA and CDR2 FQGTGA. Written as DNA, the CDR3 is TGTGCCAGCAGCTCCGGACTAGCGGGAGGCTACAATGAGCAGTTCTTC. It is translated as CASSSGLAGGYNEQFF.

The rearrangement joins TRBV5-1 to TRBJ2-2; unclear D gene. The CDR3 has 13 residues. V lost 6 bases and J lost 1, with 7 bases in between. Looked up from germline, CDR1 is SGHRS and CDR2 is YFSETQ. Here the CDR3 DNA reads TGCGCCAGCAATTTAGGGAACACCGGGGAGCTGTTTTTT. Amino acids: CASNLGNTGELFF.